This T cell receptor beta chain was observed in a study of blood T cell repertoires in COVID-19 (TCRdb year 2020). Regarding the research as a whole: The collaborator samples originated in the United States, Italy and Spain and spanned the acute and convalescent phases of COVID-19. The dataset comprised deeply sampled blood TCRbeta repertoires from subjects exposed to, actively infected with, or recovered from COVID-19. The sample metadata nearly always contained a de-identified subject ID, COVID-19 status, age in years and sex. Where available, HLA class I and class II types were obtained from metadata supplied by the sample provider rather than from assay-based typing. The repertoires were released in a freely available public database intended as a resource for research on the immune response to SARS-CoV-2. The material from the prospective study consisted of cDNA or gDNA derived from T cells, B-cell-depleted T cells, or PBMCs. The samples were drawn from the first 160 participants of the ongoing ImmuneRACE study and from 1,254 subjects provided by 6 global collaborators.

For CDR1 and CDR2, the germline V gene lists SGHNT and YENEEA. V is shortened by 1 base, J by 7 bases, and the region joining them spans 5 bases. Taken from cysteine to phenylalanine, the CDR3 has 13 residues. Only the CDR3 DNA is retained, 39 bases long and in frame from the first base. Concerning this clone itself: The antigen this receptor binds is unknown. No quality values exist for individual bases; no much larger clone is one base distant.

Whole blood was collected in K2EDTA tubes by collaborating institutions according to the institutions' own protocols. For TCRbeta analysis, collaborator samples were shipped as frozen whole blood, as isolated PBMCs, or as DNA extracted from either sample type. The research as a whole found: How much clinical and demographic metadata was included differed by source and by participant, and the metadata was provided uncurated.

The immunoSEQ Assay, a bias-controlled multiplex PCR, was used to amplify TCRbeta CDR3 regions from genomic DNA. The original pipeline was this. Within the assay, amplification of reference gene primers was used to estimate how many nucleated cells each sample contained. Sequence reads were collapsed and filtered to measure the absolute abundance of every unique TCRbeta CDR3 rearrangement. For each sample, productive Simpson clonality was calculated as the square root of Simpson's diversity index over productive rearrangements. TCRdb's version of the immuneACCESS table is confined to in-frame rearrangements and falls short of the full clone set. An unresolved V gene accounts for under half of the shortfall where checked; the remainder is of unknown origin. Clonal size and the V and J genes are those of that table, whereas D and trimming came from the DNA. The sample records around 56,000 clones, around 90% of which are singletons. The ten largest make up roughly 15% of the sample.

The TCR comes from a man older than 75 with acute or convalescent COVID-19. Sample: peripheral blood. The chain joins TRBV11-3 to TRBJ1-6, with the identity of the D gene unclear. The CDR3 has the sequence CASSLGQNSPLHF. The sequenced DNA is TGTGCCAGCAGCTTAGGTCAGAATTCACCCCTCCACTTT.